A single T cell receptor beta chain is shown here with its context. Its antigen is undetermined. The immunoSEQ assay was v3.0, run at survey level. The protocol was immunoSEQ multiplex PCR, while the TCRdb copy is restricted to in-frame clones and leaves out a portion. The sample lists under 50,000 clones, about 94% occurring once. These data are taken from a study of long-term antiretroviral therapy in people with HIV. Looking at the study overall: Earliest sampling preceded the 2015 immediate-ART recommendation by about a decade. Whole-study results and caveats: The blood, collected between the mid-2000s and the late 2010s, was possibly taken under older ART regimens. Pre-ART clonal expansion yielded clones that dominated the repertoire at all time points.

The germline CDR1 and CDR2 sequences are SGDLS and YYNGEE. The CDR3 has 15 amino acids. V lost 0 bases and J lost 4; bases outside the gene matches: 3. This receptor was taken from a young man with HIV. The starting material was unsorted PBMCs, obtained just over 9 years after starting antiretroviral therapy. This chain joins TRBV9 and TRBJ1-2; TRBD1 agrees at 10 bases. For the CDR3, the DNA is TGTGCCAGCAGCGTAGGGACAGGGGGGGGCTATGGCTACACCTTC. Translation: CASSVGTGGGYGYTF.